A single sample gave rise to the 27 T cell receptor beta chains below, sequenced in a study of cytomegalovirus exposure and HLA in healthy donors. Only in-frame clones appear in the TCRdb table, and some are missing; sequencing was by immunoSEQ multiplex PCR. The sample records roughly 120,000 clones, 88% being singletons. The sequencing sample was made of PBMCs. These receptors all stem from a woman between 18 and 29 years old in good health and CMV-seropositive.

V and J are TRBV4-1 and TRBJ1-2; 7 bases align to TRBD1. The CDR3 has 15 residues. Germline CDR1 reads MGHRA; CDR2 reads YSYEKL. The V segment lost 0 bases and the J segment 2 bases; nucleotides outside the gene matches: 3. The CDR3 is CASSQDETGNYGYTF. CDR3 coding DNA: TGCGCCAGCAGCCAAGATGAGACAGGGAACTATGGCTACACCTTC.

The rearrangement joins TRBV19 to TRBJ1-5, with 8 nucleotides matching TRBD1. Losses at the gene ends were 5 bases for V and 9 bases for J; bases not matched to a gene: 9. The CDR3 runs 14 residues. The V gene's germline CDR1 is LNHDA and CDR2 SQIVND (reference sequence). DNA of the CDR3: TGTGCCAGTAGTGGGGGGACAGGACCAAGGCCCCAGCATTTT. It translates to CASSGGTGPRPQHF.

The genes are TRBV2 and TRBJ2-1; no clear D gene. The CDR3 is made up of 15 amino acids. Germline CDR1 reads SNHLY; CDR2 reads FYNNEI. Trimming pared 6 bases from V and 7 bases from J, leaving 19 bases between. The CDR3 coding sequence is TGTGCCAGCAGCATTGGCCGAGGCAGCCTTAATGAGCAGTTCTTC. Translation: CASSIGRGSLNEQFF.

The genes are TRBV5-1 and TRBJ2-7; D is possibly TRBD2 (6 bases). Germline V gene lookup returns CDR1 SGHRS and CDR2 YFSETQ. The CDR3 is 14 amino acids. The germline V and J ends were trimmed by 6 bases and 0 bases, with 13 bases remaining between them. For the CDR3, the DNA is TGCGCCAGCAAGACGGGAGTTAGCTCCTACGAGCAGTACTTC. This codes for CASKTGVSSYEQYF. Full variable domain (outside the CDR3, taken from reference TRBV5-1 and TRBJ2-7): KAGVTQTPRYLIKTRGQQVTLSCSPISGHRSVSWYQQTPGQGLQFLFEYFSETQRNKGNFPGRFSGRQFSNSRSEMNVSTLELGDSALYLCASKTGVSSYEQYFGPGTRLTVT.

This chain uses TRBV6-1 with TRBJ1-2, with a possible D match to TRBD1 (5 bases). V was clipped by 2 bases and J by 9 bases, with 10 bases between them. The CDR3 sequence is 12 residues long. The germline V gene has CDR1 MNHNS and CDR2 SASEGT. CDR3 nucleotides: TGTGCCAGCAGTGAAAGACAGTTTAGCTACACCTTC. It encodes CASSERQFSYTF.

The gene calls are TRBV13 and TRBJ1-1; maybe TRBD1 (5 bases). There are 14 residues in the CDR3. Trimming took off 6 bases at V and 11 bases at J, with 22 bases between the two ends. CDR1 and CDR2 (germline): PRHDT, FYEKMQ (reference sequence). This CDR3 reads CASSSGGDRTSAFF. CDR3 in DNA: TGTGCCAGCAGTTCTGGAGGGGACCGGACATCCGCTTTCTTT. The full variable domain, completed using reference TRBV13 and TRBJ1-1, is AAGVIQSPRHLIKEKRETATLKCYPIPRHDTVYWYQQGPGQDPQFLISFYEKMQSDKGSIPDRFSAQQFSDYHSELNMSSLELGDSALYFCASSSGGDRTSAFFGQGTRLTVV.

This clone was seen once. The chain's CDR3 is CASSYGTATYEQYF. CDR3 coding DNA: TGTGCCAGCAGTTACGGGACAGCTACCTACGAGCAGTACTTC. The rearrangement links TRBV6-6 to TRBJ2-7, with 7 bases aligning to TRBD1. Germline-derived CDR1 and CDR2 are MNHNY and SVGAGI (reference sequence). The CDR3 consists of 14 residues. V shed 2 bases, J shed 2 bases, and the junction held 3 bases outside the gene matches.

The J gene is TRBJ1-2, the V gene TRBV7-9; D perhaps matches TRBD1 (5 bases). CDR3 length: 14 amino acids. V lost 5 bases and J 2 bases, leaving 12 bases between the germline ends. The germline V gene has CDR1 SEHNR and CDR2 FQNEAQ (reference sequence). The CDR3 DNA reads as TGTGCCAGCAGCAACCAGGGAGGGAACTATGGCTACACCTTC. Amino acid sequence: CASSNQGGNYGYTF.

This clone was observed a few times. The rearrangement links TRBV6-1 to TRBJ2-7, with TRBD1 identical over 8 bases. Unmatched junction bases numbered 10, after V lost 5 bases and J lost 7 bases. This CDR3 is built from 14 residues. Germline V lookup: CDR1 MNHNS, CDR2 SASEGT. The CDR3 reads CASSNLRGRWEQYF. CDR3 nucleotides: TGTGCCAGCAGTAACCTCAGGGGGCGCTGGGAGCAGTACTTC.

In its sample, this clone was seen a few times. The CDR3 protein is CASSTTGMGEAFF. The CDR3 DNA sequence: TGTGCCAGCAGTACAACAGGGATGGGTGAAGCTTTCTTT. This sequence joins TRBV2 and TRBJ1-1, with D tentatively TRBD1 (6 bases). CDR1 and CDR2 (germline): SNHLY, FYNNEI. V lost 5 bases to trimming and J lost 7 bases, with 14 bases between them. This CDR3 is 13 amino acids long.

The chain links TRBV5-1 to TRBJ2-3, with D possibly matching TRBD1 (6 bases). This CDR3 is 14 amino acids long. Per germline, CDR1 SGHRS and CDR2 YFSETQ. V lost 3 bases, J lost 6 bases, and 14 bases lay in between. CDR3 sequence (DNA): TGCGCCAGCAGCTGGGGAACAGGGACGGATACGCAGTATTTT. Its protein product is CASSWGTGTDTQYF.

This chain joins TRBV15 and TRBJ1-1; no firm D call. In germline, CDR1 is LNHNV, CDR2 YYDKDF (reference sequence). V lost 2 bases and J 0 bases, leaving 7 bases between the germline ends. The CDR3 extends over 14 amino acids. CDR3 nucleotides: TGTGCCACCAGCAGAAGTAGTATGAACACTGAAGCTTTCTTT. Translating gives CATSRSSMNTEAFF.

The V and J genes are TRBV11-2 and TRBJ1-2; TRBD1 matches at 9 bases. Germline trimming cut 4 bases from V and 2 bases from J; bases unmatched to any gene: 5. Germline V gene data show CDR1 as SGHAT and CDR2 as FQNNGV. There are 15 residues in the CDR3. CDR3 residues: CASSSYRGQNYGYTF. The CDR3 region has the DNA TGTGCCAGCAGCTCATACAGGGGGCAAAACTATGGCTACACCTTC.

The chain combines TRBV4-2 with TRBJ2-3, with D possibly TRBD2 on 5 matching bases. CDR1 LGHNA and CDR2 YNFKEQ come from the germline V gene. V dropped 1 base and J dropped 2 bases, with 7 bases sitting between them. The CDR3 spans 14 residues. The CDR3 DNA reads TGTGCCAGCAGCCAAGGGACTTCCACAGATACGCAGTATTTT. The encoded protein is CASSQGTSTDTQYF.

Here the CDR3 DNA reads TGTGCCAGCAGCGTAGGGGGGGGGATGATGGGGAAGGCCTATGGCTACACCTTC. As protein: CASSVGGGMMGKAYGYTF. The chain recombines TRBV9 with TRBJ1-2, with D possibly being TRBD1 (5 bases). This CDR3 has 18 residues. Trimming stripped 0 bases from V and 4 bases from J, with 22 bases between. Germline V gives CDR1 SGDLS, CDR2 YYNGEE.

The chain couples TRBV7-3 to TRBJ2-2; TRBD2 matches at 7 bases. This CDR3 contains 15 residues. V lost 4 bases, J lost 2 bases, and 4 bases stayed unmatched. CDR1 is SGHTA and CDR2 is FQGTGA in the germline V gene. The CDR3, as DNA: TGTGCCAGCAGCTCCCTAGCGGCCAACACCGGGGAGCTGTTTTTT. Its protein product is CASSSLAANTGELFF.

CDR3 DNA sequence: TGCGCCAGCAGCTTGTTCATAGGGGGACGGTACAGAGCGAACACCGGGGAGCTGTTTTTT. Its protein product is CASSLFIGGRYRANTGELFF. The rearrangement links TRBV5-1 to TRBJ2-2; the D gene is possibly TRBD1 (6 bases). Germline assignment: CDR1 SGHRS and CDR2 YFSETQ. CDR3 length: 20 amino acids. V was trimmed by 1 base and J by 0 bases, leaving 22 bases between them.

This clone was counted a single time. The CDR3 protein is CASSEVDRVGDTQYF. The CDR3 nucleotides read TGTGCCAGCAGTGAAGTGGACAGGGTAGGGGATACGCAGTATTTT. V and J are TRBV6-1 and TRBJ2-3; the match to TRBD1 covers 8 bases. V shed 1 base, J shed 6 bases, and the junction held 6 bases outside the gene matches. This CDR3 has 15 amino acids. CDR1 MNHNS and CDR2 SASEGT come from the germline V gene.

The CDR3 sequence is CASSPPDRLLSGELFF. In DNA, the CDR3 is TGTGCCAGCTCACCACCGGACAGGCTACTCAGCGGGGAGCTGTTTTTT. The J gene is TRBJ2-2, the V gene TRBV18; 7 bases align to TRBD1. Germline-derived CDR1 and CDR2 are KGHSH and LQKENI. V was pared by 0 bases and J by 7 bases, with 8 bases of the junction left unmatched. The CDR3 runs 16 residues.

The rearrangement links TRBV5-6 to TRBJ1-5; D may be TRBD1 (6 bases). The germline V and J ends were trimmed by 0 bases and 4 bases, with 17 bases remaining between them. This CDR3 spans 17 amino acids. CDR1 is SGHDT and CDR2 is YYEEEE in the germline V gene. DNA of the CDR3: TGTGCCAGCAGCTTGGGTACAGGGCGGGTCGATAATCAGCCCCAGCATTTT. It encodes CASSLGTGRVDNQPQHF.

The gene calls are TRBV5-4 and TRBJ2-2, with D tentatively TRBD1 (5 bases). Trimming removed 4 bases at V and 0 bases at J, with 13 bases between. The CDR3 has 16 residues. Germline V gene sequence: CDR1 SGHNT, CDR2 YYREEE (reference sequence). CDR3 in amino acids: CASSVLGATNTGELFF. CDR3 nucleotide sequence: TGTGCCAGCAGCGTCCTAGGGGCGACGAACACCGGGGAGCTGTTTTTT.

J is TRBJ1-2 and V is TRBV20-1, with a possible D match to TRBD1 (6 bases). CDR1 DFQATT and CDR2 SNEGSKA come from the germline V gene (reference sequence). V was shortened by 5 bases and J by 3 bases, with 7 bases between the two germline ends. The CDR3 runs to 11 residues. CDR3 nucleotides: TGCAGTGCTCAGGGGTACTATGGCTACACCTTC. Translation: CSAQGYYGYTF.

This chain connects TRBV4-1 to TRBJ2-3; 9 bases fit TRBD2. CDR3 length: 16 residues. With V trimmed by 2 bases and J by 3 bases, 6 bases remained unmatched. Per germline, CDR1 MGHRA and CDR2 YSYEKL. CDR3 loop: CASSQSSGKGTDTQYF. The CDR3 bases are TGCGCCAGCAGCCAATCTAGCGGGAAAGGGACAGATACGCAGTATTTT.

The genes are TRBV6-5 and TRBJ2-1, with 7 bases aligning to TRBD2. In germline, CDR1 is MNHEY, CDR2 SVGAGI. CDR3 length: 15 amino acids. The V segment lost 6 bases and the J segment 4 bases; nucleotides outside the gene matches: 9. In DNA, the CDR3 is TGTGCCAGCAGCCGAAGCCCGGGAGGTTACAATGAGCAGTTCTTC. Amino acid sequence: CASSRSPGGYNEQFF.

The chain has TRBV7-3 and TRBJ2-2; D remains unclear. The CDR3 is made up of 14 amino acids. The germline V and J ends were trimmed by 1 base and 6 bases, with 9 bases remaining between them. Germline CDR1 reads SGHTA; CDR2 reads FQGTGA. The CDR3 region is CASSLSARSGELFF. The CDR3 nucleotides read TGTGCCAGCAGCTTAAGTGCGCGATCCGGGGAGCTGTTTTTT.

The chain has TRBV30 and TRBJ2-1, with 8 nucleotides matching TRBD2. This CDR3 has 15 amino acids. Germline CDR1 GTSNPN, CDR2 SVGIG (reference sequence). Trimming removed 2 bases from V and 12 bases from J; junction bases left unmatched: 15. CDR3 protein: CAWSPGLGVSFGQFF. DNA for the CDR3: TGTGCCTGGAGTCCGGGACTAGGGGTTTCGTTTGGGCAGTTCTTC. The full variable domain, completed using reference TRBV30 and TRBJ2-1, is SQTIHQWPATLVQPVGSPLSLECTVEGTSNPNLYWYRQAAGRGLQLLFYSVGIGQISSEVPQNLSASRPQDRQFILSSKKLLLSDSGFYLCAWSPGLGVSFGQFFGPGTRLTVL.

The genes are TRBV5-1 and TRBJ1-3; 7 nucleotides align to TRBD1. The CDR3 is 16 residues long. V was clipped by 0 bases and J by 0 bases; unmatched bases: 3. Germline CDR1 SGHRS, CDR2 YFSETQ. CDR3 region: CASSLGGQYSGNTIYF. The CDR3 nucleotides are TGCGCCAGCAGCTTGGGGGGACAGTACTCTGGAAACACCATATATTTT.